The 10 T cell receptor beta chains given below trace back to one sample, sequenced in a study of T cell responses to AZD1222 COVID-19 vaccine. Generated by immunoSEQ multiplex PCR, the TCRdb table keeps only in-frame clones and is missing some. The data contain roughly 200,000 clones, roughly nine tenths of them seen just once; the ten biggest clones take up 1.7%. The starting material was peripheral blood, obtained 28 days after the second AZD1222 dose. All receptors derive from an adult who received the AZD1222 COVID-19 vaccine.

The table lists this clone with a count of one. The J gene is TRBJ1-6, the V gene TRBV7-3, with 9 bases lining up with TRBD1. This CDR3 is 16 amino acids long. The V gene's germline CDR1 is SGHTA and CDR2 FQGTGA. Losses at the gene ends were 5 bases for V and 5 bases for J; bases not matched to a gene: 7. CDR3 bases: TGTGCCAGCAGCCTGGCCGGGACAGGGAATAATTCACCCCTCCACTTT. It translates to CASSLAGTGNNSPLHF.

The rearrangement links TRBV2 to TRBJ2-7; a weak D match, TRBD2 (5 bases). Trimming stripped 6 bases from V and 0 bases from J, with 9 bases between. The CDR3 length is 13 residues. Looked up from germline, CDR1 is SNHLY and CDR2 is FYNNEI. CDR3 sequence (DNA): TGTGCCAGCAGGGGAGCGGCCTCCTACGAGCAGTACTTC. Translation gives CASRGAASYEQYF.

The chain carries TRBV7-8 and TRBJ2-7, with D perhaps matching TRBD1 (7 bases). Germline V gene lookup returns CDR1 SGHVS and CDR2 FQNEAQ. Between the trimmed V and J ends, which lost 6 bases and 0 bases, there was a span of 24 bases. CDR3 length: 18 amino acids. CDR3 coding DNA: TGTGCCAGCAGTTCAAAGGGCGCAGGGGGGTGGAGCTCCTACGAGCAGTACTTC. As protein: CASSSKGAGGWSSYEQYF.

V usage is TRBV18 and J usage is TRBJ2-2; D is ambiguous. The V and J ends lost 5 bases and 0 bases respectively, with 13 bases between them. The germline CDR1 and CDR2 sequences are KGHSH and LQKENI. This CDR3 spans 16 amino acids. CDR3: CASSFRVLPNTGELFF. In DNA form, the CDR3 reads TGTGCCAGCTCATTCCGGGTGCTGCCGAACACCGGGGAGCTGTTTTTT.

This clone has just one count. The conserved phenylalanine or tryptophan normally closing the CDR3 is absent here, so this likely arose from a read error. No DNA is shown, since the ends of the CDR3 on it are uncertain; the CDR3 is the one TCRdb lists. The chain uses TRBV19 and TRBJ1-2. The CDR3 adds up to 12 amino acids, both ends counted. CDR1 LNHDA and CDR2 SQIVND come from the germline V gene (reference sequence). The CDR3 sequence is CASSSGAATPVI.

The chain couples TRBV7-2 to TRBJ2-7; TRBD2 matches at 9 bases. Germline CDR1 is SGHTA and CDR2 is FQGNSA. The CDR3 has 16 residues. The ends lost 8 bases at V and 2 bases at J; junction bases unmatched: 13. The CDR3 bases are TGTGCCAGCTCCCGTTTGGGGACTAGCAGACCCTACGAGCAGTACTTC. The encoded protein is CASSRLGTSRPYEQYF.

The CDR3 sequence is CASSDGSTDTQYF. Written as DNA, the CDR3 is TGTGCCAGCAGTGACGGGAGCACAGATACGCAGTATTTT. V and J are TRBV6-4 and TRBJ2-3, with D uncertain. The CDR3 runs to 13 residues. Trimming took 2 bases from V and 0 from J, leaving 3 bases between them. The germline V gene has CDR1 MRHNA and CDR2 SNTAGT.

This chain joins TRBV2 and TRBJ1-2; TRBD1 matches 7 bases. There are 11 residues in the CDR3. Per the germline V gene, CDR1 is SNHLY and CDR2 is FYNNEI. The junction had 4 bases not matched to a gene; V was cut back by 9 bases and J by 6 bases. CDR3 sequence reads: CARKGADGYTF. The DNA for the CDR3 is TGTGCCAGAAAGGGGGCGGATGGCTACACCTTC.

The V and J genes are TRBV6-5 and TRBJ2-7; D ambiguous. The V end was cut by 6 bases, the J end by 3 bases, with 12 bases between. CDR1 is MNHEY and CDR2 is SVGAGI in the germline V gene. The CDR3 is 13 residues long. CDR3 amino acids: CASSVYINYEQYF. The DNA for the CDR3 is TGTGCCAGCAGCGTTTACATCAACTACGAGCAGTACTTC.

The chain has TRBV15 and TRBJ2-5; perhaps TRBD1 as D (6 bases). CDR1 is LNHNV and CDR2 is YYDKDF in the germline V gene (reference sequence). Between the trimmed V and J ends, which lost 0 bases and 5 bases, there was a span of 13 bases. The CDR3 is made up of 15 amino acids. In nucleotides, the CDR3 is TGTGCCACCAGCAGAGAAGGACAGCCGCAGGAGACCCAGTACTTC. Amino acid sequence: CATSREGQPQETQYF.